Shown below are 24 T cell receptor beta chains from a single sample sequenced in a study of cytomegalovirus exposure and HLA in healthy donors (dated by TCRdb to about 2017). The protocol used for the library was the immunoSEQ multiplex PCR assay. A mixture of 60 forward primers for TCR Vbeta segments and 13 reverse primers for TCR Jbeta segments was used in the multiplex PCR. TCRdb obtained this table from immuneACCESS and retained in-frame rearrangements with V and J assigned. These tables miss some clones; where compared with another copy, unresolved V genes account for less than half of the shortfall, and the remainder is unexplained. Present in this sample are about 200,000 clones, around 80% of which were seen just once. Roughly 0.99% of the sample is held by the ten biggest clonotypes. The sequencing sample was made of PBMCs. Receptors originate from a woman aged 40-49 years in good health and CMV-seronegative.

The J gene is TRBJ1-5, the V gene TRBV10-3; 9 bases are shared with TRBD1. CDR3 length equals 15 residues. V was clipped by 2 bases and J by 3 bases; unmatched bases: 2. Germline V gives CDR1 ENHRY, CDR2 SYGVKD. DNA of the CDR3: TGTGCCATCAGTGAGGGGACAGGGAACAATCAGCCCCAGCATTTT. Its translation: CAISEGTGNNQPQHF.

This chain uses TRBV12-5 with TRBJ2-1, with 7 nucleotides matching TRBD1. V was pared by 5 bases and J by 4 bases, with 11 bases of the junction left unmatched. CDR3 length equals 16 residues. The germline V gene has CDR1 LGHNT and CDR2 FRNRAP. Here the CDR3 DNA reads TGTGCTAGTGGTCTGACAGGGAAGCCCCTGTACAATGAGCAGTTCTTC. Translated: CASGLTGKPLYNEQFF.

The chain joins TRBV2 to TRBJ2-1; TRBD2 matches 14 bases. V shed 7 bases and J 9 bases; nucleotides not matched to a gene: 8. Germline loops: CDR1 SNHLY, CDR2 FYNNEI. The CDR3 has 15 residues. The CDR3 loop is CASITGTSGSGEQFF. The CDR3 DNA follows: TGTGCCAGCATCACCGGGACTAGCGGGAGTGGTGAGCAGTTCTTC.

The rearrangement joins TRBV7-2 to TRBJ1-5; 7 bases line up with TRBD1. The ends lost 6 bases at V and 1 base at J; junction bases unmatched: 3. This CDR3 is 14 amino acids long. Germline values: CDR1 SGHTA, CDR2 FQGNSA. CDR3 amino acids: CASSRQGSNQPQHF. The CDR3 DNA follows: TGTGCCAGCAGTCGACAGGGAAGCAATCAGCCCCAGCATTTT.

The gene calls are TRBV5-1 and TRBJ1-2; 10 bases map to TRBD1. CDR1 and CDR2 (germline): SGHRS, YFSETQ. V shed 4 bases and J 4 bases; nucleotides not matched to a gene: 7. The CDR3 loop spans 15 amino acids. The CDR3 here is CASSTGQGDGYGYTF. The CDR3 DNA reads as TGCGCCAGCAGCACCGGACAGGGGGACGGCTATGGCTACACCTTC. Drawing the rest from reference TRBV5-1 and TRBJ1-2, the complete variable domain is KAGVTQTPRYLIKTRGQQVTLSCSPISGHRSVSWYQQTPGQGLQFLFEYFSETQRNKGNFPGRFSGRQFSNSRSEMNVSTLELGDSALYLCASSTGQGDGYGYTFGSGTRLTVV.

The V call is TRBV2, the J call TRBJ1-2, with TRBD1 as a possible D gene (6 bases). V gave up 4 bases and J gave up 2 bases, with 8 bases separating them. The CDR3 consists of 13 residues. Per germline, CDR1 SNHLY and CDR2 FYNNEI. CDR3 region: CASSARGNYGYTF. The CDR3 nucleotides are TGTGCCAGCAGTGCAAGGGGGAACTATGGCTACACCTTC.

The rearrangement uses TRBV19 and TRBJ2-1, with D possibly matching TRBD1 (6 bases). Trimming removed 5 bases at V and 4 bases at J, with 9 bases between. CDR3 size: 13 residues. Per germline, CDR1 LNHDA and CDR2 SQIVND (reference sequence). CDR3 protein: CASSQGHYNEQFF. Written as DNA, the CDR3 is TGTGCCAGTAGTCAGGGGCATTACAATGAGCAGTTCTTC.

The rearrangement uses TRBV11-1 and TRBJ2-3, with D tentatively TRBD1 (6 bases). With 4 bases removed from V and 1 base from J, the gap between germline ends came to 12 bases. The germline V gene encodes CDR1 SGHAT and CDR2 FQDESV (reference sequence). This CDR3 has 15 residues. Here the CDR3 reads CASSYRVTRTDTQYF. The CDR3 DNA sequence: TGTGCCAGCAGCTACAGGGTGACCCGCACAGATACGCAGTATTTT.

The DNA for the CDR3 is TGTGCTAGTGGTTCTGGGGACAGCTACTCCTACGAGCAGTACTTC. Amino acid sequence: CASGSGDSYSYEQYF. This chain joins TRBV12-5 and TRBJ2-7; 7 bases match TRBD1. Germline V gene lookup returns CDR1 LGHNT and CDR2 FRNRAP. The length of the CDR3 is 15 residues. V dropped 4 bases and J dropped 0; count of bases not matched to a gene: 6.

This clone has just a few counts. Within the sample, other DNA sequences also encode this same CDR3. The chain combines TRBV19 with TRBJ2-1; tentative D call: TRBD2 (5 bases). This CDR3 has 15 residues. V was trimmed by 3 bases and J by 0 bases, leaving 9 bases between them. Germline CDR1 LNHDA, CDR2 SQIVND (reference sequence). CDR3 region: CASSIGAGSYNEQFF. CDR3 bases: TGTGCCAGTAGTATCGGCGCGGGCTCCTACAATGAGCAGTTCTTC.

V and J are TRBV5-4 and TRBJ2-1; 11 bases match TRBD2. The CDR3 has 14 residues. V was clipped by 5 bases and J by 10 bases; unmatched bases: 8. Germline V lookup: CDR1 SGHNT, CDR2 YYREEE (reference sequence). The CDR3 region has the DNA TGTGCCAGCAGGACTAGCGGGAATGTTTGGGAGCAGTTCTTC. Encoded protein: CASRTSGNVWEQFF. The full variable domain, with the rest looked up from reference TRBV5-4 and TRBJ2-1, is ETGVTQSPTHLIKTRGQQVTLRCSSQSGHNTVSWYQQALGQGPQFIFQYYREEENGRGNFPPRFSGLQFPNYSSELNVNALELDDSALYLCASRTSGNVWEQFFGPGTRLTVL.

The chain couples TRBV30 to TRBJ1-2; D perhaps matches TRBD1 (5 bases). This CDR3 has 13 amino acids. Germline V gene lookup returns CDR1 GTSNPN and CDR2 SVGIG (reference sequence). Trimming pared 0 bases from V and 6 bases from J, leaving 11 bases between. DNA of the CDR3: TGTGCCTGGAGTGTCGGCAGGGTAGATGGCTACACCTTC. Protein sequence: CAWSVGRVDGYTF. The whole variable domain, filled in from reference TRBV30 and TRBJ1-2, reads SQTIHQWPATLVQPVGSPLSLECTVEGTSNPNLYWYRQAAGRGLQLLFYSVGIGQISSEVPQNLSASRPQDRQFILSSKKLLLSDSGFYLCAWSVGRVDGYTFGSGTRLTVV.

J is TRBJ2-2 and V is TRBV27; 9 nucleotides align to TRBD1. The CDR3 has 15 amino acids. Trimming at V came to 5 bases and at J to 4 bases, leaving 5 bases not matched to a gene. Germline-derived CDR1 and CDR2 are MNHEY and SMNVEV (reference sequence). The CDR3 loop reads CASSNRGQGTGELFF. The CDR3 region has the DNA TGTGCCAGCAGTAACAGGGGACAGGGCACCGGGGAGCTGTTTTTT.

V and J are TRBV15 and TRBJ2-7; D might be TRBD2 (6 bases). V shed 3 bases and J shed 3 bases, with 24 bases lying between them. Germline V lookup: CDR1 LNHNV, CDR2 YYDKDF (reference sequence). The CDR3 has 18 residues. The CDR3 sequence: CATSRAIWTPGGRYEQYF. The CDR3 bases are TGTGCCACCAGCAGGGCAATTTGGACGCCCGGGGGACGCTACGAGCAGTACTTC.

This chain joins TRBV7-2 and TRBJ2-3, with 8 bases aligning to TRBD2. The CDR3 covers 16 residues. V was clipped by 2 bases and J by 2 bases; unmatched bases: 6. Germline CDR1 reads SGHTA; CDR2 reads FQGNSA. The chain's CDR3 is CASSLPGGPYTDTQYF. Written as DNA, the CDR3 is TGTGCCAGCAGCTTACCGGGAGGGCCTTACACAGATACGCAGTATTTT.

This sequence joins TRBV13 and TRBJ1-3; D uncertain. Germline V CDR1 and CDR2: PRHDT, FYEKMQ (reference sequence). CDR3 length equals 13 residues. The V and J ends lost 5 bases and 5 bases respectively, with 10 bases between them. For the CDR3, the DNA is TGTGCCAGCAGCCGTGAGGGCAGAAACACCATATATTTT. This codes for CASSREGRNTIYF.

V is TRBV19 and J is TRBJ2-2; the D is unclear. The CDR3 extends over 12 amino acids. Germline CDR1 reads LNHDA; CDR2 reads SQIVND (reference sequence). Trimming took off 5 bases at V and 8 bases at J, with 9 bases between the two ends. The CDR3: CASSPQNGELFF. The CDR3 nucleotides read TGTGCCAGTAGTCCCCAAAATGGGGAGCTGTTTTTT.

The chain employs TRBV7-9 and TRBJ1-1; a weak D match, TRBD1 (6 bases). There are 15 residues in the CDR3. V lost 5 bases to trimming and J lost 4 bases, with 17 bases between them. Germline V CDR1 and CDR2: SEHNR, FQNEAQ (reference sequence). CDR3 loop: CASSPIRGDSTEAFF. The CDR3 nucleotides read TGTGCCAGCAGCCCAATCAGGGGAGACAGCACTGAAGCTTTCTTT.

This clone was recorded a few times. J is TRBJ2-7 and V is TRBV29-1; 7 bases are shared with TRBD2. The CDR3 sequence is 15 residues long. From germline, CDR1 is SQVTM and CDR2 ANQGSEA. With 0 bases clipped from V and 1 base from J, the junction kept 6 bases outside the gene matches. The CDR3: CSVEDPRGRSYEQYF. For the CDR3, the DNA is TGCAGCGTTGAAGATCCCCGCGGGAGATCCTACGAGCAGTACTTC.

Only a few counts were recorded for this clone. The rearrangement links TRBV5-1 to TRBJ2-1; TRBD2 aligns across 7 bases. The germline CDR1 and CDR2 sequences are SGHRS and YFSETQ. There are 18 residues in the CDR3. J gave up 5 bases and V 1 base, and 15 bases lay outside the gene matches. CDR3 residues: CASSLSALREPTNNEQFF. In DNA, the CDR3 is TGCGCCAGCAGCTTGTCGGCGTTGCGGGAGCCGACGAACAATGAGCAGTTCTTC.

The chain is built from TRBV4-3 and TRBJ2-1; 13 bases agree with TRBD2. Germline V gene sequence: CDR1 LGHNA, CDR2 YSLEER. The CDR3 runs to 15 residues. Losses at the gene ends were 4 bases for V and 5 bases for J; bases not matched to a gene: 2. This CDR3 reads CASSRGTSGNNEQFF. The CDR3 bases are TGCGCCAGCAGCCGGGGGACTAGCGGGAACAATGAGCAGTTCTTC.

This clone was seen a few times. This sequence joins TRBV19 and TRBJ1-2, with TRBD1 as a possible D gene (5 bases). The CDR3 length is 14 residues. The V and J ends lost 10 bases and 0 bases respectively, with 15 bases between them. The germline V gene has CDR1 LNHDA and CDR2 SQIVND (reference sequence). The CDR3 here is CATTDSSANYGYTF. DNA of the CDR3: TGTGCCACCACCGACAGTTCAGCTAACTATGGCTACACCTTC.

The J gene is TRBJ2-1, the V gene TRBV19; 10 nucleotides align to TRBD2. This CDR3 has 12 amino acids. Per the germline V gene, CDR1 is LNHDA and CDR2 is SQIVND (reference sequence). V trimming: 4 bases; J trimming: 10 bases; junction bases outside the gene matches: 1. In DNA form, the CDR3 reads TGTGCCAGTAGTAAACTAGCGGGGGAGCAGTTCTTC. This gives the protein CASSKLAGEQFF. The whole variable domain, remainder taken from reference TRBV19 and TRBJ2-1, is DGGITQSPKYLFRKEGQNVTLSCEQNLNHDAMYWYRQDPGQGLRLIYYSQIVNDFQKGDIAEGYSVSREKKESFPLTVTSAQKNPTAFYLCASSKLAGEQFFGPGTRLTVL.

This chain uses TRBV7-3 with TRBJ2-1; TRBD2 agrees at 10 bases. The trim removed 2 bases at V and 10 bases at J, leaving 2 bases unmatched. The CDR3 extends over 13 amino acids. Germline V gene sequence: CDR1 SGHTA, CDR2 FQGTGA. The CDR3 nucleotides are TGTGCCAGCAGCTTATGGACTAGCGGAGAGCAGTTCTTC. Translating it yields CASSLWTSGEQFF.